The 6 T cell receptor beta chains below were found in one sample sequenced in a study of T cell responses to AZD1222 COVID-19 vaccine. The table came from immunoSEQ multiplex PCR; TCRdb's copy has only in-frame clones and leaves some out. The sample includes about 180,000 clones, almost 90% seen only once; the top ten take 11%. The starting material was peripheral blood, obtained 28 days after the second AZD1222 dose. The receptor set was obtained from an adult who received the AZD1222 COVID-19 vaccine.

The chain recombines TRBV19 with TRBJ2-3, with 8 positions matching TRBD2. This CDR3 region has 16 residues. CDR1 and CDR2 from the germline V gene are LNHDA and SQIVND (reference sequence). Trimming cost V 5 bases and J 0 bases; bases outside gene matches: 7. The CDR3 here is CASSLPGGVSTDTQYF. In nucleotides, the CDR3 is TGTGCCAGTAGTCTCCCGGGAGGGGTCAGCACAGATACGCAGTATTTT.

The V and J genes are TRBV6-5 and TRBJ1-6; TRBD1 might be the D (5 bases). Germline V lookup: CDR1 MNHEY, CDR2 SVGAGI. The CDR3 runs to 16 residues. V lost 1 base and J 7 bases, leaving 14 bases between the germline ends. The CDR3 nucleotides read TGTGCCAGCAGTTACTGGGCAGGGAGACGGAATTCACCCCTCCACTTT. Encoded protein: CASSYWAGRRNSPLHF.

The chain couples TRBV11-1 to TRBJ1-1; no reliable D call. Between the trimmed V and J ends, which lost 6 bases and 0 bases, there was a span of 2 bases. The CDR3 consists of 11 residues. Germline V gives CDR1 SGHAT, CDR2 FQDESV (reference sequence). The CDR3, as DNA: TGTGCCAGCAGTCTGAACACTGAAGCTTTCTTT. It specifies CASSLNTEAFF.

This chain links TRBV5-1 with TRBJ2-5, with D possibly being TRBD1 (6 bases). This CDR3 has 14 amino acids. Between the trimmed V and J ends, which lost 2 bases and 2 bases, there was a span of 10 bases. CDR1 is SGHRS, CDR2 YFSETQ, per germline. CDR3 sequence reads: CASSFSGVQETQYF. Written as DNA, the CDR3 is TGCGCCAGCAGCTTCTCAGGGGTTCAAGAGACCCAGTACTTC.

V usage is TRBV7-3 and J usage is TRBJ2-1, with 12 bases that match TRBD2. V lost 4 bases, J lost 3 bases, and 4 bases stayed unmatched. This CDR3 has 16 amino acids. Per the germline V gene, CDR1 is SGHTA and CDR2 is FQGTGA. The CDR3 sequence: CASSSGLAGIYNEQFF. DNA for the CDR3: TGTGCCAGCAGCTCTGGACTAGCGGGGATCTACAATGAGCAGTTCTTC. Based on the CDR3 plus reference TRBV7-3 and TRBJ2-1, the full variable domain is GAGVSQTPSNKVTEKGKYVELRCDPISGHTALYWYRQSLGQGPEFLIYFQGTGAADDSGLPNDRFFAVRPEGSVSTLKIQRTERGDSAVYLCASSSGLAGIYNEQFFGPGTRLTVL.

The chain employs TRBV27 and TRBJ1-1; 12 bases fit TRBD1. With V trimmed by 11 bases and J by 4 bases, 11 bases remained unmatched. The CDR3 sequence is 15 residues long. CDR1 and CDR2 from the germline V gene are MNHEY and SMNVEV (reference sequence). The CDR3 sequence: CARTGTGGKGTEAFF. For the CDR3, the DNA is TGTGCCCGAACCGGGACAGGGGGCAAAGGCACTGAAGCTTTCTTT.